Given below is one T cell receptor (beta chain) in context. V was clipped by 4 bases and J by 0 bases, with 11 bases between them. The CDR3 runs to 15 residues. Germline V gives CDR1 SGHRS, CDR2 YFSETQ. The sample comes from a study of blood T cell repertoires in COVID-19. Study context: COVID-19 samples, acute and convalescent, were from the United States, Italy and Spain. T cells, B-cell-depleted T cells, or PBMCs supplied cDNA or gDNA.

Assay used: immunoSEQ multiplex PCR; TCRdb lists only in-frame clones, some missing. Of about 160,000 clones in the sample, 80% were seen once. The V and J genes are TRBV5-1 and TRBJ2-1; no firm D call. This sequence was found in an older woman who had recovered from COVID-19. Specimen: PBMCs or T cells enriched from blood (not recorded which). For the CDR3, the DNA is TGCGCCAGCAGCGCACAACAGAGCTCCTACAATGAGCAGTTCTTC. Translation gives CASSAQQSSYNEQFF.